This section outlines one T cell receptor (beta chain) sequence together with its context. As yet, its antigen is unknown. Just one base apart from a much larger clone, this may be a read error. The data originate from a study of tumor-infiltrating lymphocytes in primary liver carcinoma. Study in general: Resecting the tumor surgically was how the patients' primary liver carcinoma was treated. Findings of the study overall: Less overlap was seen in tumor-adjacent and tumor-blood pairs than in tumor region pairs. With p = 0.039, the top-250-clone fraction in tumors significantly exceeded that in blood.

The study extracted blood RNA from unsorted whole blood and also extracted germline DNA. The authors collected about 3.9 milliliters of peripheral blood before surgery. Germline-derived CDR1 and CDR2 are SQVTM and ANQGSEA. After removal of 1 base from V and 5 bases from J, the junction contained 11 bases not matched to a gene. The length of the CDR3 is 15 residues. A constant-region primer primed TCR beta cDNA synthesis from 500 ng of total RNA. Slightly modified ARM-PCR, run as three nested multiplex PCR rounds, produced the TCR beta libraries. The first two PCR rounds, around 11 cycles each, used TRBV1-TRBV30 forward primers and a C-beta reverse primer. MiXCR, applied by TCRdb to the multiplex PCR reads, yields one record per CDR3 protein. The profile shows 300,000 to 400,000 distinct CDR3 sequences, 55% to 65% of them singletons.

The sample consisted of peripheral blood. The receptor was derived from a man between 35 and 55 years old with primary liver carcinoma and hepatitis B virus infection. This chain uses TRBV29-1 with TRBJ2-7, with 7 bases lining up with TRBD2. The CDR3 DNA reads TGCAGCGTTGAAGCTGGAATGGGAGGGCCAAACGAGCAGTACTTC. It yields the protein CSVEAGMGGPNEQYF.